The clone carrying this T cell receptor beta chain has a count of ten or more. The record originates from a study of CD8 T cells in ankylosing spondylitis. The CDR3 sequence is 13 residues long. Germline CDR1 and CDR2: ENHRY and SYGVKD. V lost 3 bases and J lost 4; bases outside the gene matches: 1. TCRdb processed the 5' RACE reads anew with MiXCR; each CDR3 protein has one entry. The sample holds some 120,000 distinct CDR3 sequences, approximately 14% seen once. The sequence was obtained from a female donor with ankylosing spondylitis or in good health (not recorded which). The chain combines TRBV10-3 with TRBJ2-3; 7 bases map to TRBD1. The sample taken for sequencing was blood, either unsorted or a sorted T cell fraction (not recorded which). CDR3 coding DNA: TGTGCCATCAGTGAAGGGGGCCCAGATACGCAGTATTTT. Its translation: CAISEGGPDTQYF.